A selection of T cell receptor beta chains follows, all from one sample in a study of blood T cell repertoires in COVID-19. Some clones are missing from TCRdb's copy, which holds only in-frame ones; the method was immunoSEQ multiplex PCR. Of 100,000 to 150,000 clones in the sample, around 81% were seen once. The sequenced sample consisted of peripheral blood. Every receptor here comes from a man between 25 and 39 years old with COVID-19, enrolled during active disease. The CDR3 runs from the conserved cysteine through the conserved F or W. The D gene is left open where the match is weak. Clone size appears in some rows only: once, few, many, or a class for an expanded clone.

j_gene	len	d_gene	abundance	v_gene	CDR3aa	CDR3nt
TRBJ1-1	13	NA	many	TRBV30	CAWEMYRNTEAFF	TGTGCCTGGGAGATGTACAGGAACACTGAAGCTTTCTTT
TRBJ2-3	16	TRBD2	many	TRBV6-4	CASSDSTSGGADTQYF	TGTGCCAGCAGTGACTCGACTAGCGGGGGGGCAGATACGCAGTATTTT
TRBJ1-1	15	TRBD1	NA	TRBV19	CASSIGQGANTEAFF	TGTGCCAGTAGTATCGGACAGGGGGCGAACACTGAAGCTTTCTTT
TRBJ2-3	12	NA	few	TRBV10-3	CAISENKDTQYF	TGTGCCATCAGTGAGAATAAAGATACGCAGTATTTT
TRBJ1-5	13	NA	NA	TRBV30	CAWRETGNQPQHF	TGTGCCTGGAGGGAGACGGGAAATCAGCCCCAGCATTTT
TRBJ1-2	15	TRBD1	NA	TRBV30	CAWSVRGGVADGYTF	TGTGCCTGGAGTGTACGAGGGGGCGTAGCGGATGGCTACACCTTC
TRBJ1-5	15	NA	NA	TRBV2	CASSGRTDSNQPQHF	TGTGCCAGCAGTGGGCGGACAGATAGCAATCAGCCCCAGCATTTT
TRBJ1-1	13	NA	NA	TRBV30	CAWSAQGYTEAFF	TGTGCCTGGAGTGCACAGGGATACACTGAAGCTTTCTTT
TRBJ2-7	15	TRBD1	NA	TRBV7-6	CASSSRWGQGEEQYF	TGTGCCAGCAGCTCTAGATGGGGACAGGGGGAAGAGCAGTACTTC
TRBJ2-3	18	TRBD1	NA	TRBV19	CASSIGRGPGGGTDTQYF	TGTGCCAGTAGTATTGGCAGGGGGCCAGGCGGGGGCACAGATACGCAGTATTTT
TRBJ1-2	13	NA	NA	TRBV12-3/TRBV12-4	CASSLAGSYGYTF	TGTGCCAGCAGTTTAGCCGGGAGTTATGGCTACACCTTC
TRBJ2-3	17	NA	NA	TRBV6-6	CASSPSGSETSTDTQYF	TGTGCCAGCAGTCCCTCGGGTAGCGAGACTAGCACAGATACGCAGTATTTT
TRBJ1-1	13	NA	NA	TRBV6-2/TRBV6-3	CASSWVGSTEAFF	TGTGCCAGCAGTTGGGTAGGGAGCACTGAAGCTTTCTTT
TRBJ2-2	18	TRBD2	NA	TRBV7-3	CASSLAGGPAINTGELFF	TGTGCCAGCAGCTTAGCGGGGGGCCCCGCCATCAACACCGGGGAGCTGTTTTTT
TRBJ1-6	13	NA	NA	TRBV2	CASGHGYNSPLHF	TGTGCCAGCGGGCATGGCTATAATTCACCCCTCCACTTT
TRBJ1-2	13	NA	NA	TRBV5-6	CASSFEGFYGYTF	TGTGCCAGCAGCTTTGAGGGATTCTATGGCTACACCTTC
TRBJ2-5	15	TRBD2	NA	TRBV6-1	CASSEDASGSWTQYF	TGTGCCAGCAGTGAAGATGCTAGCGGGAGTTGGACCCAGTACTTC
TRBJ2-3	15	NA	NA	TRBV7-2	CASSLAGGWTDTQYF	TGTGCCAGCAGCTTAGCAGGGGGTTGGACAGATACGCAGTATTTT
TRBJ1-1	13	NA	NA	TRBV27	CASSLIGGTEAFF	TGTGCCAGCAGTTTAATCGGGGGCACTGAAGCTTTCTTT
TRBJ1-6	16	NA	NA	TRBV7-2	CASSLLSSRKNSPLHF	TGTGCCAGCAGCTTGCTGAGCTCGCGGAAGAATTCACCCCTCCACTTT
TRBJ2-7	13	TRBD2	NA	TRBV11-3	CASSSLADHEQYF	TGTGCCAGCAGCTCGCTAGCGGATCACGAGCAGTACTTC
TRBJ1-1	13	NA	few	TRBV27	CASSFEANTEAFF	TGTGCCAGCAGTTTCGAGGCGAACACTGAAGCTTTCTTT
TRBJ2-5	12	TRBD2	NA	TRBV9	CASSAGGETQYF	TGTGCCAGCAGCGCGGGAGGAGAGACCCAGTACTTC
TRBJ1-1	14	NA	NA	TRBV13	CASSLDLGVNLAFF	TGTGCCAGCAGCTTAGACCTCGGGGTAAACCTAGCTTTCTTT
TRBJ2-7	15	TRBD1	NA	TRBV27	CASSLIGQGPYEQYF	TGTGCCAGCAGTTTAATTGGACAGGGTCCCTACGAGCAGTACTTC
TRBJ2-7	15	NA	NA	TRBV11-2	CASSLSAGRSYEQYF	TGTGCCAGCAGCTTATCTGCGGGGCGCTCCTACGAGCAGTACTTC
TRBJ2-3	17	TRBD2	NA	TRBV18	CASAQATSGRMLDTQYF	TGTGCCAGCGCACAGGCGACTAGCGGGAGAATGTTAGATACGCAGTATTTT
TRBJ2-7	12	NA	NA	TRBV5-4	CASNLTGYEQYF	TGTGCCAGCAACCTGACCGGGTACGAGCAGTACTTC
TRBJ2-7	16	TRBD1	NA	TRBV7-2	CASSLIAGQGAHRQYF	TGTGCCAGCAGCTTAATTGCGGGACAGGGGGCGCATAGGCAGTACTTC
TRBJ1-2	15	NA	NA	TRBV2	CASSDEGRANYGYTF	TGTGCCAGCAGTGATGAGGGGAGGGCTAACTATGGCTACACCTTC
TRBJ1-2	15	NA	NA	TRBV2	CASSGRDIYNYGYTF	TGTGCCAGCAGTGGTAGGGACATATATAACTATGGCTACACCTTC
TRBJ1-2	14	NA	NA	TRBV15	CATSTRGVNYGYTF	TGTGCCACCAGCACCCGGGGGGTCAACTATGGCTACACCTTC
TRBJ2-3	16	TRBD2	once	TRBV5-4	CASSLTSGDSTDTQYF	TGTGCCAGCAGCTTGACGAGCGGGGATAGCACAGATACGCAGTATTTT
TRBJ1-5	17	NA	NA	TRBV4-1	CASSPLIGRVSNQPQHF	TGCGCCAGCAGCCCCTTAATTGGGAGGGTTAGCAATCAGCCCCAGCATTTT
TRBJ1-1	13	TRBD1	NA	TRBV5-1	CASSFRGYNEAFF	TGCGCCAGCAGCTTCAGGGGGTATAATGAAGCTTTCTTT
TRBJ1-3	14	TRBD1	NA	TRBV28	CASSRTDRANTIYF	TGTGCCAGCAGCCGAACTGACAGGGCAAACACCATATATTTT
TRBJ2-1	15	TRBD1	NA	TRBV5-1	CASSLGGQGRNEQFF	TGCGCCAGCAGCTTAGGGGGACAGGGGAGGAATGAGCAGTTCTTC
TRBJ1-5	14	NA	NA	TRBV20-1	CSASGGSSNQPQHF	TGCAGTGCTAGTGGTGGCTCTAGCAATCAGCCCCAGCATTTT
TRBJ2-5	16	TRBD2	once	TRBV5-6	CASSLAGGAAKETQYF	TGTGCCAGCAGCTTGGCCGGGGGGGCCGCTAAAGAGACCCAGTACTTC
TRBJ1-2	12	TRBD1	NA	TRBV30	CAWSGQGEGYTF	TGTGCCTGGAGCGGACAGGGCGAAGGCTACACCTTC
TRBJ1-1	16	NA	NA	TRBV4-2	CASSQGTRGYDTEAFF	TGTGCCAGCAGCCAAGGGACACGGGGGTATGACACTGAAGCTTTCTTT
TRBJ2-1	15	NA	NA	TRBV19	CASSTPFTRGDEQFF	TGTGCCAGTAGTACTCCCTTTACACGGGGTGATGAGCAGTTCTTC
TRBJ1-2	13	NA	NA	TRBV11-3	CASSLDLDYGYTF	TGTGCCAGCAGCTTAGATCTTGACTATGGCTACACCTTC
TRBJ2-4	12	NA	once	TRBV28	CASSLTGNIQYF	TGTGCCAGCAGTTTGACAGGAAACATTCAGTACTTC
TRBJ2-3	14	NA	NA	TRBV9	CASSDDSSTDTQYF	TGTGCCAGCAGCGACGACTCCTCCACAGATACGCAGTATTTT
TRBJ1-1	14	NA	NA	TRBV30	CAWNLGGWNTEAFF	TGTGCCTGGAATTTGGGCGGGTGGAACACTGAAGCTTTCTTT
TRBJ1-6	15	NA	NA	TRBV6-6	CASEDSGSYNSPLHF	TGTGCCAGCGAGGACAGTGGCTCCTATAATTCACCCCTCCACTTT
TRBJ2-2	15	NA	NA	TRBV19	CASSIPGSNTGELFF	TGTGCCAGTAGTATACCGGGGTCGAACACCGGGGAGCTGTTTTTT
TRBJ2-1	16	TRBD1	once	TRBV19	CASSISTGAIYNEQFF	TGTGCCAGTAGTATCTCCACAGGGGCAATCTACAATGAGCAGTTCTTC
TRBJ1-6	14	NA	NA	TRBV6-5	CASSYGPINSPLHF	TGTGCCAGCAGTTACGGGCCGATTAATTCACCCCTCCACTTT
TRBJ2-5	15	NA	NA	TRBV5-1	CASSPTAVHQETQYF	TGCGCCAGCAGCCCTACAGCGGTGCACCAAGAGACCCAGTACTTC
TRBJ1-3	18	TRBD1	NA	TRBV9	CASSALGPRGFSGNTIYF	TGTGCCAGCAGCGCCCTAGGCCCCAGGGGGTTCTCTGGAAACACCATATATTTT
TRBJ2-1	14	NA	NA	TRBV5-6	CASSFRLATHEQFF	TGTGCCAGCAGCTTTAGGCTAGCGACCCATGAGCAGTTCTTC
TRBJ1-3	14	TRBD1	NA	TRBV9	CASSPRDRSNTIYF	TGTGCCAGCAGCCCCCGGGACAGGAGTAACACCATATATTTT
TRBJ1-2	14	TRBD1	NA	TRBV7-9	CASSRTGVNYGYTF	TGTGCCAGCAGTCGGACAGGAGTTAACTATGGCTACACCTTC